The entry below describes one T cell receptor beta chain. Its antigen is still unknown. No qualities accompany the bases; no much larger clone lies one base away. This record belongs to a study of CD4 T cells in relation to SARS-CoV-2 and coronaviruses (dated by TCRdb to about 2021). About the study as a whole: In the ViraFEST assay, PBMCs were grown with antigen for nine to eleven days, and TCR beta CDR3s were then sequenced to identify antigen-specific clonal expansions. The negative reference condition was either a culture with an HIV-1 Nef peptide pool or a culture with no peptide. Patient-derived lymphoblastoid cell lines were used to map the HLA restriction of shared crossreactive spike epitopes. At the level of individual TCR clonotypes, the study measured memory CD4+ T cell crossreactivity between SARS-CoV-2 spike protein and common cold coronavirus spike proteins. Samples from three pre-COVID donors and the naive versus memory experiments were sequenced with the Adaptive Biotechnologies TCR-sequencing kit; other data were Illumina-based. A different TCR-beta assay, based on Illumina, was used to sequence expansion assays from other donors in the study.

Libraries were made using the immunoSEQ multiplex PCR assay. The original pipeline was this. During preprocessing, nonproductive sequences were removed, along with CDR3s that did not begin with C, did not end with F or W, or were shorter than 7 amino acids. The MANAFEST web app was used to call antigen-specific clonotypes on the basis of expansion compared with the reference and with other culture wells. A clone was considered positive if the clone showed significant expansion compared with the reference culture in 2 of 3 replicate wells at an FDR below 0.05. A further requirement for positive clones was significant expansion compared with all other tandem wells, along with an odds ratio above 5. Pairwise Levenshtein distance, computed with the stringdist R package after three terminal residues were trimmed from each end, was used as the measure of CDR3 homology. Entries here come from immuneACCESS through TCRdb and include only in-frame sequences with V and J called. Some clones fail to appear in such tables; in the studies checked, an unresolved V gene covers under half of the shortfall, and the cause of the remainder is unknown. Clone size and the V and J calls come from that table; the DNA yielded D and trimming. The sample yields about 21,000 clones; 74% were counted once. The top ten hold around 12% of the sample.

Spanning cysteine to phenylalanine, the CDR3 consists of 16 amino acids. Left in the record is the CDR3 DNA by itself, 48 bases read in frame from the first base. Reading the germline V gene gives CDR1 SGHRS and CDR2 YFSETQ. V has 0 bases trimmed and J has 1 base trimmed; junction bases matching no gene number 2. CD4+ T cells from unexposed donors were collected before the COVID-19 pandemic (2011-2018). The EasySep CD4+ T cell isolation kit was used to isolate CD4+ T cells once the cultures had run for nine to eleven days. Unexposed donor CD4+ T cells were tested for reactivity to SARS-CoV-2 S and N and four common cold coronavirus spike pools, as cell number allowed. PBMCs were cultured at roughly 2.2 million per well in IMDM supplemented with 5% human AB serum and about 9.2 IU/ml IL-2. Half of the culture medium was replaced with fresh IL-2-containing medium on days 3 and 7. Triplicate replicate wells were generally used for each peptide culture condition. Leukapheresis product for the unexposed donors was bought commercially. Ficoll-Paque PLUS gradient centrifugation was used to isolate PBMCs from either whole blood or leukapheresis product. The PBMCs went either fresh into the expansion assay or into cryopreservation at -140 degrees C. The QIAamp Micro DNA Kit was used to extract genomic DNA from the CD4+ T cells.

Findings and caveats that apply to the study as a whole: Since the crossreactivity analysis centred on spike protein, crossreactivity against other viral proteins was not assessed. Small numbers of patients and of tested TCRs were a limitation of the study. Crossreactive clones showed significantly weaker SARS-CoV-2-driven expansion than monoreactive clones, consistent with antigenic imprinting. Pre-pandemic and post-infection samples were not both contributed by any donor, so tracing of the source of pre-existing responses was limited. Approximately 60% of donors had memory CD4+ clonotypes that crossrecognized SARS-CoV-2 and at least one common cold coronavirus spike.

The rearranged chain carries TRBV5-1 and TRBJ2-5; TRBD1 lines up with 11 middle nucleotides. This sequence originates from a human donor in good health. Specimen: CD4+ T cells from PBMCs, cultured in vitro. The CDR3 loop reads CASSLGGTGGQETQYF. The sequence in DNA is TGCGCCAGCAGCTTGGGAGGGACAGGGGGCCAAGAGACCCAGTACTTC. Where the CDR3 stops, the reference TRBV5-1 and TRBJ2-5 genes take over; the full variable domain is KAGVTQTPRYLIKTRGQQVTLSCSPISGHRSVSWYQQTPGQGLQFLFEYFSETQRNKGNFPGRFSGRQFSNSRSEMNVSTLELGDSALYLCASSLGGTGGQETQYFGPGTRLLVL.